This entry lists 29 T cell receptor beta chains sequenced from one sample in a study of tumor and adjacent non-tumor tissue in lung cancer. TCRbeta libraries were built with three rounds of nested PCR, modified from ARM-PCR. TCRdb reprocessed the multiplex PCR reads with MiXCR, giving one entry per CDR3 protein. The sample contains around 66,000 distinct CDR3 sequences, 73% of which appear only once. RNA was extracted from bulk tissue without any cell sorting. Sequenced input: lung tumor tissue. The receptors come from a man in his fifties or sixties with non-small cell lung cancer.

Worth noting for this clonotype: Likely a read error: the CDR3 ends without its conserved phenylalanine or tryptophan. This sequence joins TRBV12-3 or TRBV12-4 and TRBJ2-1; D gene ambiguous. The CDR3 runs 11 residues. V shed 5 bases and J shed 7 bases, with 6 bases lying between them. CDR3 in amino acids: CASSPWNEQFL. In nucleotides, the CDR3 is TGTGCCAGCAGTCCATGGAATGAGCAGTTCTTG.

With respect to this clonotype: The missing conserved phenylalanine or tryptophan at the end of this CDR3 makes a read error likely. Because the CDR3's place on the DNA is in doubt, the DNA is left out and the CDR3 is given as listed by TCRdb. The CDR3 here is CDWSISDLAKKIKYL. The chain employs TRBV30 and TRBJ2-4. The germline gives CDR1 GTSNPN, CDR2 SVGIG (reference sequence). Termini included, the CDR3 measures 15 amino acids.

Remarks on this clonotype: The final CDR3 position lacks the conserved phenylalanine or tryptophan, pointing to a likely read error. CDR3 sequence: CASSKSTSGANVLTL. The CDR3, as DNA: TGTGCCAGCAGTAAGAGTACCTCTGGGGCCAACGTCCTGACTTTG. The rearrangement uses TRBV28 and TRBJ2-6; D is uncertain. Looked up from germline, CDR1 is MDHEN and CDR2 is SYDVKM. This CDR3 is 15 amino acids long. Trimming left V 5 bases short and J 0 bases short, with 8 bases between.

The gene calls are TRBV12-3 or TRBV12-4 and TRBJ2-2, with D possibly called TRBD1 or TRBD2 (5 bases each). V gave up 10 bases and J gave up 1 base, with 22 bases separating them. The CDR3 has 17 residues. The DNA of the CDR3 is TGTGCCATCAACTTTGGGACCTCCCTGGTGAACACCGGGGAGCTGTTTTTT. Its protein product is CAINFGTSLVNTGELFF.

Regarding this clonotype: One end of the junction fails to match germline, which may point to a read error. The chain uses TRBV20-1 and TRBJ2-2; TRBD2 matches at 11 bases. Germline lookup yields CDR1 DFQATT and CDR2 SNEGSKA (reference sequence). The CDR3 totals 16 residues. The DNA for the CDR3 is TGTAATGCTACTTTAGCGGGAGGGCCGGAGACCGGGGAGATGTTTTTT. This translates into CNATLAGGPETGEMFF.

In the case of this clonotype: Germline and junction disagree at one end, which may indicate a read error. This rearrangement joins TRBV15 to TRBJ2-5; the match to TRBD2 covers 10 bases. Germline V lookup: CDR1 LNHNV, CDR2 YYDKDF (reference sequence). CDR3 length: 15 residues. The CDR3 loop reads CATSNHLAGEETQYF. Written as DNA, the CDR3 is TGTGCCACCTCAAACCACCTAGCGGGAGAAGAGACACAGTACTTC.

The CDR3 protein is CNGQQGWGTNTEAFF. CDR3 bases: TGCAACGGACAACAGGGGTGGGGCACGAACACTGAAGCTTTCTTT. The J gene is TRBJ1-1, the V gene TRBV29-1, with 7 bases aligning to TRBD1. Germline V gives CDR1 SQVTM, CDR2 ANQGSEA. The CDR3 extends over 15 amino acids.

The gene calls are TRBV7-9 and TRBJ1-5, with TRBD1 matching 7 bases. V trimming: 4 bases; J trimming: 2 bases; junction bases outside the gene matches: 8. Germline CDR1 and CDR2: SEHNR and FQNEAQ (reference sequence). The CDR3 runs to 16 residues. CDR3: CASSSTGFEGNQPQHF. The DNA for the CDR3 is TGTGCCAGCAGCTCGACAGGGTTTGAAGGCAATCAGCCCCAGCATTTT.

Note on this clonotype: This could be a read error, since a much larger clone is one nucleotide away. J is TRBJ1-2 and V is TRBV5-1; a possible D gene is TRBD1 (5 bases). Per germline, CDR1 SGHRS and CDR2 YFSETQ. The CDR3 is 15 residues long. V lost 4 bases and J lost 2, with 15 bases in between. The CDR3 spells CASSGGLAINYGYTF. Written as DNA, the CDR3 is TGCGCCAGCAGCGGGGGACTGGCAATCAACTATGGCTACACCTTC.

Details on this clonotype: Relative to the germline gene, one junction end is altered; a read error may explain this. The genes are TRBV6-5 and TRBJ2-2; possible D gene TRBD2, 6 bases. The CDR3 length is 16 residues. Germline lookup yields CDR1 MNHEY and CDR2 SVGAGI. CDR3 residues: CASNPGLPLNTGELFF. CDR3 DNA: TGTGCCAGCAATCCTGGACTACCGTTGAACACCGGGGAGCTATTTTTT.

Comments on this clonotype: Germline is not matched at one junction end, which may reflect a read error. The rearrangement links TRBV13 to TRBJ2-1, with D maybe TRBD2 (6 bases). Germline lookup yields CDR1 PRHDT and CDR2 FYEKMQ (reference sequence). The CDR3 contains 15 residues. The CDR3 DNA reads as TGTGCCAGCAGCTCCCCGACTAGAAGGACCAATGAGCAGCTCTTC. It yields the protein CASSSPTRRTNEQLF.

Concerning this clonotype: Mismatch with germline at one junction end may stem from a read error. The chain recombines TRBV6-5 with TRBJ2-2, with D unclear. CDR1 MNHEY and CDR2 SVGAGI come from the germline V gene. The CDR3 is 13 amino acids. This CDR3 reads CASIYVGGGELFF. The CDR3 coding sequence is TGTGCCAGCATTTACGTTGGTGGCGGGGAGCTGTTTTTT.

Comments on this clonotype: One junction end does not reproduce the germline sequence, and a read error may be involved. This chain joins TRBV6-1 and TRBJ2-2; 7 bases match TRBD2. The CDR3 spans 14 residues. Germline loops: CDR1 MNHNS, CDR2 SASEGT. The CDR3 loop reads CARSEGLDTGEMFF. For the CDR3, the DNA is TGTGCCAGGAGTGAAGGACTAGACACCGGGGAGATGTTTTTT.

This clonotype was seen a few times. A read error is possible here, since a much larger clone lies one base away. The V call is TRBV12-3 or TRBV12-4, the J call TRBJ2-2; 8 bases align to TRBD1. The CDR3 sequence is 14 residues long. CDR3 protein: CVSSYRGIEGELFF. CDR3 bases: TGTGTCAGCAGTTACAGGGGGATTGAAGGGGAGCTGTTTTTT.

To note about this clonotype: Since the CDR3 does not end with the conserved phenylalanine or tryptophan, this likely comes from a read error. No DNA is shown, since the ends of the CDR3 on it are uncertain; the CDR3 is the one TCRdb lists. This chain uses TRBV20-1 with TRBJ2-1; TRBD1 is taken as the D call from the table, unchecked against the DNA. The CDR3 region is 13 residues in length, termini included. Germline CDR1 is DFQATT and CDR2 is SNEGSKA (reference sequence). The CDR3 reads CGARGLGNNEHFI.

On this clonotype: The junction departs from the called germline gene at one end, perhaps through a read error. The V gene is TRBV11-2, the J gene TRBJ1-1; possibly TRBD1 for D (5 bases). The CDR3 extends over 13 amino acids. Per the germline V gene, CDR1 is SGHAT and CDR2 is FQNNGV. CDR3 residues: CASSNYRNTEALF. The CDR3 DNA sequence: TGTGCCAGCAGCAACTACAGGAACACTGAAGCTCTCTTT.

Comment on this clonotype: One end of the junction is discordant with germline, which a read error may explain. The rearrangement links TRBV10-2 to TRBJ2-1; 12 positions agree with TRBD2. Germline V gene lookup returns CDR1 WSHSY and CDR2 SAAADI. This CDR3 is built from 18 residues. The CDR3 DNA follows: TGCGCCAGCAGCGCCCAGGATCTAGCGGGAGGGCTTAGGGATGAGCAGTTTTTC. Translation gives CASSAQDLAGGLRDEQFF.

The chain employs TRBV20-1 and TRBJ2-1; 10 bases are shared with TRBD2. CDR1 is DFQATT and CDR2 is SNEGSKA in the germline V gene (reference sequence). The J segment lost 6 bases and the V segment lost 6 bases, leaving 11 bases of the junction unmatched. The CDR3 is 15 amino acids. CDR3 in DNA: TGCAGTGCCGACCAGGGGGCTAGCGGGAGCAATGAGCAGTTCTTC. It codes for CSADQGASGSNEQFF.

The J gene is TRBJ1-1, the V gene TRBV10-1; perhaps TRBD1 as D (5 bases). Per the germline V gene, CDR1 is WNHNN and CDR2 is SYGVQD (reference sequence). Trimming removed 9 bases from V and 2 bases from J, with 13 bases in between. This CDR3 has 13 residues. The CDR3 sequence: CARRRGFNTEAFF. The CDR3 nucleotides are TGCGCCAGAAGGAGGGGCTTTAACACTGAAGCTTTCTTT.

Worth noting for this clonotype: One end of the junction fails to match germline, which may point to a read error. CDR3 residues: CSARSGAGHKETQYF. The CDR3, as DNA: TGCAGTGCTAGATCCGGCGCAGGGCACAAAGAGACCCAGTATTTC. The chain recombines TRBV20-1 with TRBJ2-5; perhaps TRBD1 as D (5 bases). CDR1 DFQATT and CDR2 SNEGSKA come from the germline V gene (reference sequence). This CDR3 comprises 15 residues.

This clonotype was seen only a few times. A read error may account for a junction end that differs from germline. The chain uses TRBV6-5 and TRBJ2-1; tentatively, D is TRBD1 or TRBD2 (5 bases each). The germline gives CDR1 MNHEY, CDR2 SVGAGI. The CDR3 has 15 amino acids. This chain's CDR3 is CASSLQPQGTNEKFF. The CDR3 nucleotides read TGTGCCAGCAGTCTACAGCCCCAAGGGACCAATGAGAAGTTCTTC.

About this clonotype: One end of the junction does not line up with germline, which may come from a read error. The chain recombines TRBV28 with TRBJ2-3, with a possible D match to TRBD2 (6 bases). The CDR3 runs to 14 residues. CDR1 is MDHEN and CDR2 is SYDVKM in the germline V gene. The CDR3 DNA follows: TGTGCCAGCAGTTTCCTTAGCGGCACAGATACGCGGTATTTT. It specifies CASSFLSGTDTRYF.

This chain joins TRBV12-3 or TRBV12-4 and TRBJ1-6, with D possibly being TRBD1 (6 bases). The CDR3 sequence is 15 residues long. The V end lost 7 bases, the J end lost 5 bases, and 15 bases lay between the germline ends. The CDR3 nucleotides are TGTGCCAGCAAGAGACAGGTTTCTAATAATTCACCCCTCCACTTT. Translation gives CASKRQVSNNSPLHF.

A note on this clonotype: A read error may account for a junction end that differs from germline. The J gene is TRBJ2-7, the V gene TRBV5-5; 7 bases align to TRBD1. This CDR3 contains 17 residues. Per germline, CDR1 SGHKS and CDR2 YYEKEE (reference sequence). The CDR3 bases are TGTGTCAGCAACTGCCCAGGGGGTGACCTTATGATGCACGAGCAGTACTTC. It translates to CVSNCPGGDLMMHEQYF.

Concerning this clonotype: The junction and the germline gene differ at one end; a read error may be behind it. This chain links TRBV6-5 with TRBJ1-1, with D unclear. The CDR3 runs to 14 residues. Per the germline V gene, CDR1 is MNHEY and CDR2 is SVGAGI. The DNA for the CDR3 is TGTGCCAGCAGTCACTCGATCTGGAACACTGATGCTTTCTTT. It is translated as CASSHSIWNTDAFF.

J is TRBJ2-7 and V is TRBV28; 7 bases line up with TRBD2. J gave up 2 bases and V 5 bases, and 6 bases lay outside the gene matches. The CDR3 loop spans 14 amino acids. CDR1 is MDHEN, CDR2 SYDVKM, per germline. In DNA, the CDR3 is TGTGCCAGCAGTCCGAGAGGACTAGCCTACGAGCAGTACTTC. It yields the protein CASSPRGLAYEQYF.

The chain combines TRBV11-1 with TRBJ1-2, with 11 positions matching TRBD1. Germline V gene data show CDR1 as SGHAT and CDR2 as FQDESV (reference sequence). Trimming removed 5 bases from V and 7 bases from J; junction bases left unmatched: 12. The CDR3 loop spans 16 amino acids. CDR3 sequence: CASSPFSRTGGCGYTF. The CDR3 nucleotides are TGTGCCAGCAGCCCATTCTCCAGGACAGGGGGCTGTGGCTACACCTTC.

The V gene is TRBV20-1, the J gene TRBJ2-3; perhaps D is TRBD1 or TRBD2 (5 bases each). The germline V gene encodes CDR1 DFQATT and CDR2 SNEGSKA (reference sequence). V gave up 6 bases and J gave up 1 base, with 11 bases separating them. The CDR3 sequence is 13 residues long. The CDR3 nucleotides read TGCAGTGCATGGGGACGGCGCACAGATACGCAGTATTTT. Translated: CSAWGRRTDTQYF.

In its sample, this clonotype was seen many times. This sequence joins TRBV6-1 and TRBJ2-7, with TRBD2 matching over 7 bases. This CDR3 comprises 15 residues. CDR1 is MNHNS, CDR2 SASEGT, per germline. Trimming at V came to 7 bases and at J to 5 bases, leaving 14 bases not matched to a gene. Written as DNA, the CDR3 is TGTGCCAGCACGTCTAAGGCGGGAGTGGCCCACGAGCAGTACTTC. It encodes CASTSKAGVAHEQYF.